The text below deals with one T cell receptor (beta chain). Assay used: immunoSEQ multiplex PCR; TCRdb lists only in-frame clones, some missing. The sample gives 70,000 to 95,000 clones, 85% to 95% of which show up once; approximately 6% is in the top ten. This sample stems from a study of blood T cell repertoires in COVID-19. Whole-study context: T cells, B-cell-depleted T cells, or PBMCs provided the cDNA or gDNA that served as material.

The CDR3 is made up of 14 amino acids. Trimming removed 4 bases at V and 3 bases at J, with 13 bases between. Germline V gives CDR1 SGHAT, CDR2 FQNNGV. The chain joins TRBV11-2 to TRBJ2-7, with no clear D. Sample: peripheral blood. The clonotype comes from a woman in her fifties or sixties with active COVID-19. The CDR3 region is CASSSTYGFYEQYF. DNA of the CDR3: TGTGCCAGCAGCTCCACTTACGGGTTCTACGAGCAGTACTTC.